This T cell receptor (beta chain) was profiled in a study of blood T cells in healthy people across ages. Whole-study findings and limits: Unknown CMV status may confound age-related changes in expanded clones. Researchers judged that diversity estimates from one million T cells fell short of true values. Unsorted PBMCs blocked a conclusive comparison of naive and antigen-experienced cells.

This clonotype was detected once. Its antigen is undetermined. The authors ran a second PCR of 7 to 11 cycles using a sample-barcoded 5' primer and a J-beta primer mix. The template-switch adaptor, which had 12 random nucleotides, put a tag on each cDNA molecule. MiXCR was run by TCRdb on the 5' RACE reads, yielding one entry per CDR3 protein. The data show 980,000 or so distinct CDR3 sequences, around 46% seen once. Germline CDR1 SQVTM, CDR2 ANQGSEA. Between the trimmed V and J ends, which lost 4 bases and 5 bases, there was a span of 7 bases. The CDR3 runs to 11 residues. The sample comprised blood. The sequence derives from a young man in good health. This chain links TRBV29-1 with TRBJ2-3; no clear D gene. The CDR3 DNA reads TGCAGCGTTGGGACGGGAGATACGCAGTATTTT. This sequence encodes CSVGTGDTQYF.